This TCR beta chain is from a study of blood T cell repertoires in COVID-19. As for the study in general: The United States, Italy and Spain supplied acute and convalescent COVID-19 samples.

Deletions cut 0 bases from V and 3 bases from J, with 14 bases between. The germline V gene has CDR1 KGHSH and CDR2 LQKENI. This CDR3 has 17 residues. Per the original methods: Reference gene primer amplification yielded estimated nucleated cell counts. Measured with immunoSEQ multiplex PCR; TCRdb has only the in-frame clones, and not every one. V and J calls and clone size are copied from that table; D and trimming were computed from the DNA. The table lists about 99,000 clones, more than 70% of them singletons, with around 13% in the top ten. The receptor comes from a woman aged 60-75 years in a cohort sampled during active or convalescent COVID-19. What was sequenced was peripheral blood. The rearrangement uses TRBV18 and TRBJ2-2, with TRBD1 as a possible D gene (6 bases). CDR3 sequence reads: CASSPPRGTPDTGELFF. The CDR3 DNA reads TGTGCCAGCTCACCACCGAGGGGGACCCCGGACACCGGGGAGCTGTTTTTT. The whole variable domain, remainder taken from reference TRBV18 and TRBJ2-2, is NAGVMQNPRHLVRRRGQEARLRCSPMKGHSHVYWYRQLPEEGLKFMVYLQKENIIDESGMPKERFSAEFPKEGPSILRIQQVVRGDSAAYFCASSPPRGTPDTGELFFGEGSRLTVL.